A selection of T cell receptor beta chains follows, all from one sample in a study of OX40 agonist ivuxolimab in advanced cancers. Method: immunoSEQ multiplex PCR; TCRdb's copy keeps in-frame clones and lacks some. The table lists 85,000 to 120,000 clones, approximately 90% of them singletons. Source: CD4+ or CD8+ T cells sorted from blood, taken in a trial of the OX40 agonist ivuxolimab. The receptor source for this set is an adult with an advanced solid tumor such as melanoma, head and neck, liver or kidney cancer. Each CDR3 is given with its conserved first and last residue. The order of the fields is V gene, D gene, clone size, J gene, CDR3 protein, CDR3 DNA. The D gene is left open where the match is weak. Expanded clones get a size class; other rows say once, few or many, or leave the size out.

v_call: TRBV11-2; d_call: -; clone_size: -; j_call: TRBJ2-5; cdr3_aa: CASSLRETQYF; cdr3_nt: TGTGCCAGCAGCCTCAGGGAGACCCAGTACTTC
v_call: TRBV19; d_call: -; clone_size: -; j_call: TRBJ2-6; cdr3_aa: CASSVRGKGANVLTF; cdr3_nt: TGTGCCAGTAGTGTAAGGGGGAAAGGGGCCAACGTCCTGACTTTC
v_call: TRBV7-2; d_call: -; clone_size: -; j_call: TRBJ1-4; cdr3_aa: CASSLRTATNEKLFF; cdr3_nt: TGTGCCAGCAGCTTAAGAACAGCAACTAATGAAAAACTGTTTTTT
v_call: TRBV28; d_call: -; clone_size: few; j_call: TRBJ2-2; cdr3_aa: CASKGYRAGNLGELFF; cdr3_nt: TGTGCCAGCAAAGGGTATCGGGCAGGGAATCTCGGGGAGCTGTTTTTT
v_call: TRBV6-5; d_call: -; clone_size: once; j_call: TRBJ2-1; cdr3_aa: CASSYWRTDNEQFF; cdr3_nt: TGTGCCAGCAGTTACTGGAGGACAGACAATGAGCAGTTCTTC
v_call: TRBV7-2; d_call: -; clone_size: -; j_call: TRBJ1-5; cdr3_aa: CASSSSPNQPQHF; cdr3_nt: TGTGCCAGCAGCTCCTCCCCCAATCAGCCCCAGCATTTT
v_call: TRBV9; d_call: -; clone_size: -; j_call: TRBJ1-3; cdr3_aa: CASSAREVNTGNTIYF; cdr3_nt: TGTGCCAGCAGCGCCCGGGAAGTTAACACTGGAAACACCATATATTTT
v_call: TRBV18; d_call: -; clone_size: -; j_call: TRBJ2-1; cdr3_aa: CASSPDSLYNEQFF; cdr3_nt: TGTGCCAGCTCACCGGACAGCCTCTACAATGAGCAGTTCTTC
v_call: TRBV28; d_call: -; clone_size: once; j_call: TRBJ1-3; cdr3_aa: CASSPRVSGNTIYF; cdr3_nt: TGTGCCAGCAGCCCTAGGGTTTCCGGAAACACCATATATTTT
v_call: TRBV2; d_call: TRBD1; clone_size: -; j_call: TRBJ1-4; cdr3_aa: CASTIQGLGEKLFF; cdr3_nt: TGTGCCAGCACCATACAGGGGTTGGGAGAAAAACTGTTTTTT
v_call: TRBV10-1; d_call: -; clone_size: -; j_call: TRBJ2-1; cdr3_aa: CASSEVTTSSYNEQFF; cdr3_nt: TGCGCCAGCAGTGAGGTGACGACGAGCTCCTACAATGAGCAGTTCTTC
v_call: TRBV10-3; d_call: -; clone_size: -; j_call: TRBJ2-3; cdr3_aa: CATSRNTDTQYF; cdr3_nt: TGTGCCACCTCTAGAAATACAGATACGCAGTATTTT
v_call: TRBV28; d_call: TRBD1; clone_size: -; j_call: TRBJ1-5; cdr3_aa: CASSTGQGKGQPQHF; cdr3_nt: TGTGCCAGCAGCACGGGACAGGGTAAAGGTCAGCCCCAGCATTTT
v_call: TRBV7-9; d_call: -; clone_size: -; j_call: TRBJ2-5; cdr3_aa: CASSFIGETQYF; cdr3_nt: TGTGCCAGCAGCTTCATTGGAGAGACCCAGTACTTC
v_call: TRBV10-3; d_call: TRBD2; clone_size: -; j_call: TRBJ2-1; cdr3_aa: CAIRLTGGPINEQFF; cdr3_nt: TGTGCCATCAGGCTAACGGGGGGGCCCATCAATGAGCAGTTCTTC
v_call: TRBV25-1; d_call: -; clone_size: -; j_call: TRBJ2-3; cdr3_aa: CASSELERGSQYF; cdr3_nt: TGTGCCAGCAGTGAATTAGAGAGGGGATCGCAGTATTTT
v_call: TRBV5-1; d_call: -; clone_size: -; j_call: TRBJ2-5; cdr3_aa: CASSSSSLRETQYF; cdr3_nt: TGCGCCAGCAGCTCATCTAGCTTACGAGAGACCCAGTACTTC
v_call: TRBV5-3; d_call: TRBD1; clone_size: -; j_call: TRBJ1-6; cdr3_aa: CARSFPGQRGIKRSSYNSPLHF; cdr3_nt: TGTGCCAGAAGTTTTCCGGGACAGAGGGGAATTAAGAGAAGCTCCTATAATTCACCCCTCCACTTT
v_call: TRBV5-6; d_call: -; clone_size: once; j_call: TRBJ1-2; cdr3_aa: CASSSPGIWGYTF; cdr3_nt: TGTGCCAGCAGCTCCCCAGGGATTTGGGGCTACACCTTC
v_call: TRBV14; d_call: TRBD1; clone_size: few; j_call: TRBJ2-4; cdr3_aa: CASSQGLARQGNIQYF; cdr3_nt: TGTGCCAGCAGCCAGGGATTAGCTAGACAGGGAAACATTCAGTACTTC
v_call: TRBV2; d_call: -; clone_size: -; j_call: TRBJ2-1; cdr3_aa: CASSRAEGHEQFF; cdr3_nt: TGTGCCAGCAGTAGGGCCGAGGGCCATGAGCAGTTCTTC
v_call: TRBV30; d_call: -; clone_size: -; j_call: TRBJ2-1; cdr3_aa: CAWSVGRNEQFF; cdr3_nt: TGTGCCTGGAGTGTCGGGAGAAATGAGCAGTTCTTC
v_call: TRBV5-5; d_call: -; clone_size: -; j_call: TRBJ2-5; cdr3_aa: CASSPGQETQYF; cdr3_nt: TGTGCCAGCAGCCCCGGCCAAGAGACCCAGTACTTC
v_call: TRBV10-3; d_call: TRBD1; clone_size: -; j_call: TRBJ1-2; cdr3_aa: CAISGGSGYTF; cdr3_nt: TGTGCCATTTCAGGGGGGAGTGGCTACACCTTC
v_call: TRBV19; d_call: -; clone_size: -; j_call: TRBJ1-2; cdr3_aa: CASRNTGLRSDRDYGYTF; cdr3_nt: TGTGCCAGTAGAAATACGGGGCTACGGTCGGACAGAGACTATGGCTACACCTTC